Below are 7 T cell receptor beta chains sequenced from a single sample in a study of monozygotic twins with inflammatory bowel disease. TCRdb reanalyzed the 5' RACE reads, giving one entry per CDR3 protein sequence and no DNA. This sample's table has 150,000 to 200,000 distinct CDR3 sequences. Material for sequencing was blood. Receptor source: a human donor with ulcerative colitis or Crohn's disease, or a healthy co-twin of an affected twin (not recorded which).

The chain employs TRBV12-3 or TRBV12-4 and TRBJ2-2; TCRdb outputs TRBD1, but without DNA this stays unchecked. The CDR3 runs to 16 residues. The CDR3 loop is CASSLSGGLGTGELFF.

The CDR3 spells CASTYTRGEKLFF. The chain carries TRBV10-3 and TRBJ1-4. The CDR3 totals 13 residues. CDR1 and CDR2 from the germline V gene are ENHRY and SYGVKD.

The gene calls are TRBV6-6 and TRBJ1-2. CDR3 size: 13 residues. Germline-derived CDR1 and CDR2 are MNHNY and SVGAGI (reference sequence). The CDR3 reads CASTRGPGPGYTF.

The rearrangement links TRBV12-5 to TRBJ2-7; the TCRdb call, TRBD1, lacks DNA for checking. This CDR3 has 12 amino acids. Germline assignment: CDR1 LGHNT and CDR2 FRNRAP. The CDR3: CASGPTVDEQYF.

The chain has TRBV20-1 and TRBJ2-5; TCRdb's D call, TRBD2, is unchecked because there is no DNA. This CDR3 is 15 amino acids long. The germline V gene has CDR1 DFQATT and CDR2 SNEGSKA (reference sequence). CDR3: CSAADSGRATETQYF.

This sequence joins TRBV12-3 or TRBV12-4 and TRBJ1-1. The CDR3 runs 15 residues. CDR3 sequence: CASSLRGGLATEAFF.

V is TRBV4-3 and J is TRBJ1-5. CDR3 length: 14 amino acids. Germline V gene lookup returns CDR1 LGHNA and CDR2 YSLEER. The CDR3 here is CASSQDRGNQPQHF.